This passage covers 2 T cell receptor beta chains from one sample sequenced in a study of regulatory and conventional T cells in RAG deficiency. The sorted regulatory T cells were CD4+, CD25-high and CD127-low, with genomic DNA sequenced. Repertoires were generated with immunoSEQ multiplex PCR, while TCRdb's copy carries only in-frame clones and drops some. The repertoire holds approximately 9,000 clones, roughly 90% seen once, with about 1.2% in the top ten. The same sample was also studied in work on regulatory T cells. That study adds: The PCR used 52 TRBV and 13 TRBJ primers.

The sample was Tregs sorted from blood. Receptors originate from a human donor in good health.

This clone was recorded once. V usage is TRBV6-1 and J usage is TRBJ1-5; perhaps TRBD1 as D (6 bases). Per germline, CDR1 MNHNS and CDR2 SASEGT. The CDR3 loop spans 15 amino acids. The ends were cut back, 2 bases at V and 3 bases at J, with 11 bases in the middle. CDR3 nucleotide sequence: TGTGCCAGCAGTGAACCCACAGGGTCCAATCAGCCCCAGCATTTT. It translates to CASSEPTGSNQPQHF.

CDR3 protein: CASGSSQGQPQHF. The CDR3 DNA follows: TGTGCTAGTGGTTCCTCACAGGGTCAGCCCCAGCATTTT. V usage is TRBV12-5 and J usage is TRBJ1-5; a weak D match, TRBD1 (6 bases). The germline CDR1 and CDR2 sequences are LGHNT and FRNRAP. The CDR3 totals 13 residues. Between the trimmed V and J ends, which lost 4 bases and 6 bases, there was a span of 10 bases.